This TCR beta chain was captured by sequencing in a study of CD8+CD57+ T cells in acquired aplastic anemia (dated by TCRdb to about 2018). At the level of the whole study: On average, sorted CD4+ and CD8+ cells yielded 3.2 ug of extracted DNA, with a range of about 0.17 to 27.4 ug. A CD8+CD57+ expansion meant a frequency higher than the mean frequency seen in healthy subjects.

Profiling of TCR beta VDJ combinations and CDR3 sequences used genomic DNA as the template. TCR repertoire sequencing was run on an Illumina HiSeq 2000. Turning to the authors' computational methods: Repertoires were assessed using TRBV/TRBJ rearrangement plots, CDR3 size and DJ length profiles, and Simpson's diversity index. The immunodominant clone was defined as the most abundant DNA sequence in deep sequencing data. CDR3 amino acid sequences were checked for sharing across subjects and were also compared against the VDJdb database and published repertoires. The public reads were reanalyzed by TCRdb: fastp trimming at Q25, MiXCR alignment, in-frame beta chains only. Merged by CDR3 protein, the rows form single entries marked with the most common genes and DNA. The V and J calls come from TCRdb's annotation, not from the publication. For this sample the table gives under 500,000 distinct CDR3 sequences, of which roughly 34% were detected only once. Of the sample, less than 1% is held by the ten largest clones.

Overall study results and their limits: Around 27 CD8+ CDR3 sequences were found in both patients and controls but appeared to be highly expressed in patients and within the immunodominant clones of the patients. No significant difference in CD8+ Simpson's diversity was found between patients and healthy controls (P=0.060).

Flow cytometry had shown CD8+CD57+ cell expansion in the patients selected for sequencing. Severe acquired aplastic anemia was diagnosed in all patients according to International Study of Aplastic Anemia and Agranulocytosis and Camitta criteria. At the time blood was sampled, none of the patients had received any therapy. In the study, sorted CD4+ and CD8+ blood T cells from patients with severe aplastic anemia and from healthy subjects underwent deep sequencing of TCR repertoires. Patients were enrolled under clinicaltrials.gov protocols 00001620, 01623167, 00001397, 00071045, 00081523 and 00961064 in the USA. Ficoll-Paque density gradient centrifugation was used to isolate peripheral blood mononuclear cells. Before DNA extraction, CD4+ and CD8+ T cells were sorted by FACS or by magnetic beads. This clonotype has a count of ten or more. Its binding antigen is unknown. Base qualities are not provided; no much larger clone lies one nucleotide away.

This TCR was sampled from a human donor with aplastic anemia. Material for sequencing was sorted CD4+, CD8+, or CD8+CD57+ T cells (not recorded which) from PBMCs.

The CDR3 sequence is CASSPTGRGNNQPQHF. The DNA sequence is TGTGCCAGCAGCCCGACAGGAAGGGGCAACAATCAGCCCCAGCATTTT. The rearranged chain carries TRBV7-8 and TRBJ1-5; TRBD1 might be the D gene, on 6 matching bases. V loses 5 bases of germline sequence and J loses 3 bases, and the interval between the two ends is 17 bases. Looking up the germline V gene yields CDR1 SGHVS and CDR2 FQNEAQ. There are 16 amino acids in the CDR3, from cysteine to phenylalanine inclusive. Only the CDR3 DNA is retained, 48 bases long and in frame from the first base.